Listed here are 12 T cell receptor beta chains from one sample, sequenced in a study of blood T cell repertoires in COVID-19. Only in-frame clones appear in the TCRdb table, and some are missing; sequencing was by immunoSEQ multiplex PCR. The table includes about 200,000 clones, roughly 82% detected once. The source material was peripheral blood. These receptors were collected from a woman in her sixties with COVID-19, enrolled during active disease.

This clone was detected once. The chain employs TRBV7-8 and TRBJ1-2; D remains unclear. The CDR3 length is 13 residues. Germline V lookup: CDR1 SGHVS, CDR2 FQNEAQ. The V and J ends lost 1 base and 10 bases respectively, with 13 bases between them. This chain's CDR3 is CASSLVREQTYTF. DNA of the CDR3: TGTGCCAGCAGCTTAGTACGGGAACAGACCTACACCTTC.

J is TRBJ2-1 and V is TRBV5-5; D gene ambiguous. Germline CDR1 is SGHKS and CDR2 is YYEKEE (reference sequence). The CDR3 covers 15 residues. Trimming cost V 0 bases and J 8 bases, with 15 bases left between them. CDR3 in DNA: TGTGCCAGCAGCTTGGATGGCTACTCCCGGGATGAGCAGTTCTTC. Residues: CASSLDGYSRDEQFF.

This rearrangement joins TRBV11-2 to TRBJ1-1; 7 bases map to TRBD1. With V trimmed by 5 bases and J by 0 bases, 12 bases remained unmatched. CDR3 size: 17 residues. Germline CDR1 and CDR2: SGHAT and FQNNGV. This CDR3 is CASSPQGSEYLNTEAFF. In DNA, the CDR3 is TGTGCCAGCAGCCCACAGGGGTCCGAGTATTTGAACACTGAAGCTTTCTTT.

As for this clone: An end of the junction differs from the germline gene, which may be a read error. The gene calls are TRBV9 and TRBJ2-1; 9 nucleotides match TRBD2. Germline lookup yields CDR1 SGDLS and CDR2 YYNGEE. The CDR3 sequence is 16 residues long. This CDR3 reads CASSVGSSSGVNEQFF. CDR3 coding DNA: TGTGCCAGCAGCGTAGGAAGTTCTAGCGGGGTTAATGAACAGTTCTTC.

The V call is TRBV10-3, the J call TRBJ1-5; 8 positions match TRBD1. The CDR3 length is 14 residues. J was trimmed by 5 bases and V by 10 bases; bases with no gene match: 10. Germline lookup yields CDR1 ENHRY and CDR2 SYGVKD. CDR3 region: CASSGGQGDQPQHF. CDR3 bases: TGTGCCAGCTCGGGCGGACAGGGTGATCAGCCCCAGCATTTT.

This chain links TRBV7-8 with TRBJ2-5; D is undetermined. CDR1 and CDR2 (germline): SGHVS, FQNEAQ. CDR3 length equals 15 residues. Trimming left V 1 base short and J 5 bases short, with 14 bases between. The CDR3 loop is CASSLVGAPAETQYF. The CDR3 nucleotides read TGTGCCAGCAGCTTAGTCGGAGCTCCGGCGGAGACCCAGTACTTC. Complete variable domain (other parts from reference TRBV7-8 and TRBJ2-5): GAGVSQSPRYKVAKRGQDVALRCDPISGHVSLFWYQQALGQGPEFLTYFQNEAQLDKSGLPSDRFFAERPEGSVSTLKIQRTQQEDSAVYLCASSLVGAPAETQYFGPGTRLLVL.

This sequence joins TRBV9 and TRBJ2-2; perhaps TRBD1 as D (7 bases). Germline V gives CDR1 SGDLS, CDR2 YYNGEE. This CDR3 has 17 amino acids. V was pared by 0 bases and J by 6 bases, with 18 bases between. In nucleotides, the CDR3 is TGTGCCAGCAGCGTAGTTTCAGGAGGGGGCCATTCCGGGGAGCTGTTTTTT. It is translated as CASSVVSGGGHSGELFF.

CDR3 sequence (DNA): TGTGCCAGCAGCTTAAACCCGGGACATTCGGAGGAGCAGTACTTC. It specifies CASSLNPGHSEEQYF. The J gene is TRBJ2-7, the V gene TRBV11-2, with D tentatively TRBD1 (6 bases). The germline V and J ends were trimmed by 2 bases and 7 bases, with 18 bases remaining between them. The CDR3 covers 15 residues. Germline V lookup: CDR1 SGHAT, CDR2 FQNNGV.

This sequence joins TRBV28 and TRBJ1-1; D perhaps matches TRBD1 (5 bases). Germline lookup yields CDR1 MDHEN and CDR2 SYDVKM. Trimming stripped 3 bases from V and 4 bases from J, with 18 bases between. The CDR3 loop spans 16 amino acids. CDR3 residues: CASSFGAGWRITEAFF. The CDR3 DNA reads as TGTGCCAGCAGTTTTGGGGCAGGGTGGCGGATCACTGAAGCTTTCTTT.

The chain recombines TRBV10-1 with TRBJ2-1; 8 positions match TRBD2. Unmatched junction bases numbered 21, after V lost 8 bases and J lost 9 bases. This CDR3 comprises 17 residues. The V gene's germline CDR1 is WNHNN and CDR2 SYGVQD (reference sequence). The chain's CDR3 is CASSGGTSGSQRAEQFF. In nucleotides, the CDR3 is TGCGCCAGCTCGGGGGGCACTAGCGGATCTCAGAGGGCTGAGCAGTTCTTC.

This clone has a handful of counts. The V and J genes are TRBV5-8 and TRBJ2-7, with unresolved D. Germline loops: CDR1 SGHTS, CDR2 YDEGEE. The CDR3 has 15 amino acids. Trimming pared 0 bases from V and 5 bases from J, leaving 15 bases between. The CDR3 DNA follows: TGTGCCAGCAGCTTGGCCGTTCTTCGAGGCGACGAGCAGTACTTC. It yields the protein CASSLAVLRGDEQYF.

V is TRBV30 and J is TRBJ2-1, with D perhaps matching TRBD2 (5 bases). CDR3 size: 14 residues. The ends were cut back, 2 bases at V and 4 bases at J, with 12 bases in the middle. Germline CDR1 is GTSNPN and CDR2 is SVGIG (reference sequence). This CDR3 is CAWSSGGGYNEQFF. CDR3 nucleotide sequence: TGTGCCTGGAGTTCTGGAGGTGGGTACAATGAGCAGTTCTTC.